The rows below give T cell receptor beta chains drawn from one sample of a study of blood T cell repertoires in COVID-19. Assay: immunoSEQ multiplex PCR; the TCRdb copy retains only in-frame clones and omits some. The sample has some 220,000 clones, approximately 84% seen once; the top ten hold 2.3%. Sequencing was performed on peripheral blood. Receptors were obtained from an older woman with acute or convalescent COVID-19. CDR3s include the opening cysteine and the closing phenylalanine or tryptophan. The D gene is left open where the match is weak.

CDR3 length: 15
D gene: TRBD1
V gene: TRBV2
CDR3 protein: CASGRGTVRNSPLHF

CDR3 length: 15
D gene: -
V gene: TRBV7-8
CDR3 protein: CASSLEATARQPQHF

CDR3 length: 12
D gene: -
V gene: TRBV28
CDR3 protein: CALGAINSPLHF

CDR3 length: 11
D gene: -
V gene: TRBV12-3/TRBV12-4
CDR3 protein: CASSWGPETHF

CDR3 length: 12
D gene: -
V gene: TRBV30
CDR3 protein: CAWSVQTYEQYF

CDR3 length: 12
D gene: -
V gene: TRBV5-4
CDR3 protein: CASSRTTDEQFF

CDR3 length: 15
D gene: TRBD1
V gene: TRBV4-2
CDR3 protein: CASSRDVGGGYGYTF

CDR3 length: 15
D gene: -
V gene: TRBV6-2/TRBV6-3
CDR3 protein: CASSPVGGSGSPLHF

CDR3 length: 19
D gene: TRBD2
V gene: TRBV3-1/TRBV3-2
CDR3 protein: CASSQERGGTSAFYNEQFF

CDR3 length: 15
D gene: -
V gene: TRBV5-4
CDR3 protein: CASSLEGARGNEQFF

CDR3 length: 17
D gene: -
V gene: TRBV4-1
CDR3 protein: CASSQDWRAPEREKLFF

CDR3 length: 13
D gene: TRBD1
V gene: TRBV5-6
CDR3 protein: CASSLSGQYGYTF

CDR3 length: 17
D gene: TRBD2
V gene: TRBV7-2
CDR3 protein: CASSLVTSSGSYNEQFF

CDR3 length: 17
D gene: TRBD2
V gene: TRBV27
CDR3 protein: CASPYRASGAPNGELFF

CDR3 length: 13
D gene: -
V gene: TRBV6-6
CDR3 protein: CASRQGVNTEAFF

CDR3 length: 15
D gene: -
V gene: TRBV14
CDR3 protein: CASSTWGGRNTEAFF

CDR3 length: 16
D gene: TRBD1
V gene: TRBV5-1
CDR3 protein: CASSLGRDRTDYEQYF

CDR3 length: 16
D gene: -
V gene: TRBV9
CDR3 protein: CASSMYGLSSTDTQYF

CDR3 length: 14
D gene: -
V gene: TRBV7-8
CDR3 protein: CASSLTGYRYEQYF

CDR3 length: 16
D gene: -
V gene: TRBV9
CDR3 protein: CASSPGVGADSYEQYF

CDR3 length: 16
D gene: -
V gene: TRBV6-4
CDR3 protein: CASSRTAMANTGELFF

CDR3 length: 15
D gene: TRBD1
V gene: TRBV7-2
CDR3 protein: CASSLGQGLNTEAFF

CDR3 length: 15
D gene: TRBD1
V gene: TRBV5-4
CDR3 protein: CASSLGQGSSYEQYF

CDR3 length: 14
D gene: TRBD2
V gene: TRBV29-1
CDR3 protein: CSVAGRGGTDTQYF

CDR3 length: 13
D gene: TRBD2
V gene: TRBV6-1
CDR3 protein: CASSEWAGGEQFF

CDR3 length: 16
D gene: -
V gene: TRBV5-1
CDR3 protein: CASSLEQATSGNTIYF

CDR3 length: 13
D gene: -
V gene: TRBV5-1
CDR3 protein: CASSLGQFYEQFF

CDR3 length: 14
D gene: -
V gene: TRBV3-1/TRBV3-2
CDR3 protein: CASSHKQGHTEAFF

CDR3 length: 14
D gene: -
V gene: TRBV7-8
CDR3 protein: CASSLAPGDQPQHF

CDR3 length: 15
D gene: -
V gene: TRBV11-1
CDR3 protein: CASSFRGPSYNEQFF

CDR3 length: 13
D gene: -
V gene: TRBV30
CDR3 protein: CAWSVGLAGELFF